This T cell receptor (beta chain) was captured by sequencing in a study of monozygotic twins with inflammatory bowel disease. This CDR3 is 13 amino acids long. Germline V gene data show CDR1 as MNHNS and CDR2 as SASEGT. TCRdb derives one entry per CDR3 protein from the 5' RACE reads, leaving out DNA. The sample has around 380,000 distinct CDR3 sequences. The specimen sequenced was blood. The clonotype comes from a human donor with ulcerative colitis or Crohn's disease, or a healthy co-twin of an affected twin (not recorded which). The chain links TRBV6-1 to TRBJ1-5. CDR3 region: CASSGAWNQPQHF.